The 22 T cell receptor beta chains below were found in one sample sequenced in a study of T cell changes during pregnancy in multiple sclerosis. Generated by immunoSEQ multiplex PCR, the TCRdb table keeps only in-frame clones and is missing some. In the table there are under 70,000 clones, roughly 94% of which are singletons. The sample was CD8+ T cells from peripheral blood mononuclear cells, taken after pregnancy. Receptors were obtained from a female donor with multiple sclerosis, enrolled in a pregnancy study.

Here the CDR3 DNA reads TGTGCCAGCAGCGACAGGAGCAATCAGCCCCAGCATTTT. Its protein is CASSDRSNQPQHF. The gene calls are TRBV27 and TRBJ1-5, with D possibly matching TRBD1 (6 bases). CDR1 MNHEY and CDR2 SMNVEV come from the germline V gene (reference sequence). The CDR3 is 13 amino acids. Trimming took 6 bases from V and 1 from J, leaving 7 bases between them.

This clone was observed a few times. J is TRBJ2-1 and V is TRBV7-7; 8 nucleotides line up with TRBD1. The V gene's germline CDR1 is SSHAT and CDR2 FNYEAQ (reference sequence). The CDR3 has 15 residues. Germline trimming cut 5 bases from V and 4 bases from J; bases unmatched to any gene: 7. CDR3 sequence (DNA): TGTGCCAGCAGCAAGACAGGGGCAACGTACAATGAGCAGTTCTTC. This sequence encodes CASSKTGATYNEQFF.

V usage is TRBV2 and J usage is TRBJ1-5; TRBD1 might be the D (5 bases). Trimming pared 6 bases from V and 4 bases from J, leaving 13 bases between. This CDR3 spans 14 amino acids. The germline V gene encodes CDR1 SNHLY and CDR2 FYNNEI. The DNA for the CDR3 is TGTGCCAGCAGAAGCCCGGGGGGGAATCAGCCCCAGCATTTT. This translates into CASRSPGGNQPQHF.

As DNA, the CDR3 is TGCGCCAGCAGCGGGGGGGGTCCGACGTACTTC. Residues: CASSGGGPTYF. The chain links TRBV5-1 to TRBJ2-5; 7 bases are a match to TRBD2. Germline assignment: CDR1 SGHRS and CDR2 YFSETQ. This CDR3 region has 11 residues. Losses at the gene ends were 4 bases for V and 13 bases for J; bases not matched to a gene: 7.

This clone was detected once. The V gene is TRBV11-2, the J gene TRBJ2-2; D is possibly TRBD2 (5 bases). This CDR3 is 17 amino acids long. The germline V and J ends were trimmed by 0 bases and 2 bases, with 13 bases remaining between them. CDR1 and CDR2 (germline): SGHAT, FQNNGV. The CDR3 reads CASSLEARSVNTGELFF. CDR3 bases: TGTGCCAGCAGCTTAGAAGCTCGTAGCGTTAACACCGGGGAGCTGTTTTTT.

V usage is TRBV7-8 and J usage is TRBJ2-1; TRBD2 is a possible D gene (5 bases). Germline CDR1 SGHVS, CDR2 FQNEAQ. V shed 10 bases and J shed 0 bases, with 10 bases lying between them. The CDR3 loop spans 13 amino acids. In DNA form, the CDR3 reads TGTGCCACCGGGATCAGCTCCTACAATGAGCAGTTCTTC. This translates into CATGISSYNEQFF.

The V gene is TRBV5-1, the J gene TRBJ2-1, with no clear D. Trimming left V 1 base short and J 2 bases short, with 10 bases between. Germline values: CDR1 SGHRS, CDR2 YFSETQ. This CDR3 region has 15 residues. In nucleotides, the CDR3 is TGCGCCAGCAGCTTGCGTCGGGTGACCTACAATGAGCAGTTCTTC. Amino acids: CASSLRRVTYNEQFF. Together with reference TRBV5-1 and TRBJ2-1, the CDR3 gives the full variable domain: KAGVTQTPRYLIKTRGQQVTLSCSPISGHRSVSWYQQTPGQGLQFLFEYFSETQRNKGNFPGRFSGRQFSNSRSEMNVSTLELGDSALYLCASSLRRVTYNEQFFGPGTRLTVL.

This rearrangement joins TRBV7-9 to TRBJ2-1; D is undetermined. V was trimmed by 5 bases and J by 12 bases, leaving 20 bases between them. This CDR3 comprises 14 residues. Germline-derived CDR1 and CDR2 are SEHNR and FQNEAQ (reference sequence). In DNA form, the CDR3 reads TGTGCCAGCAGCCCCCCCTCCGAGTCTAGAGTGCAGTTCTTC. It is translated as CASSPPSESRVQFF. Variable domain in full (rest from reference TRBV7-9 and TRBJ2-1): DTGVSQNPRHKITKRGQNVTFRCDPISEHNRLYWYRQTLGQGPEFLTYFQNEAQLEKSRLLSDRFSAERPKGSFSTLEIQRTEQGDSAMYLCASSPPSESRVQFFGPGTRLTVL.

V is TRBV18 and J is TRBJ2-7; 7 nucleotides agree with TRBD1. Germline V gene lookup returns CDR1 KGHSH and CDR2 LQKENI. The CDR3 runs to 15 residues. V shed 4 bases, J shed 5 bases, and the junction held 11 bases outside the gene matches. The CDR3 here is CASSLRGDRAHEQYF. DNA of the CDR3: TGTGCCAGCTCACTAAGGGGCGACAGGGCCCACGAGCAGTACTTC.

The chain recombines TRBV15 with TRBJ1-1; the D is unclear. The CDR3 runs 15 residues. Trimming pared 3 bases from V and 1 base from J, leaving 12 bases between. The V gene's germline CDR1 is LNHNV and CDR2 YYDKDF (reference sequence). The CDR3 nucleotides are TGTGCCACCAGCAGTAGAGAGCGATCGAACACTGAAGCTTTCTTT. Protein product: CATSSRERSNTEAFF. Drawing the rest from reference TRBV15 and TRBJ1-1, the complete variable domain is DAMVIQNPRYQVTQFGKPVTLSCSQTLNHNVMYWYQQKSSQAPKLLFHYYDKDFNNEADTPDNFQSRRPNTSFCFLDIRSPGLGDTAMYLCATSSRERSNTEAFFGQGTRLTVV.

CDR3 nucleotides: TGCGCCAGCAGCCTAACTCCGGGACAGGGGACTCCCGGGGAGCTGTTTTTT. Protein: CASSLTPGQGTPGELFF. The chain links TRBV4-1 to TRBJ2-2; 10 bases fit TRBD1. V was clipped by 4 bases and J by 6 bases; unmatched bases: 11. Germline CDR1 is MGHRA and CDR2 is YSYEKL. The CDR3 has 17 amino acids.

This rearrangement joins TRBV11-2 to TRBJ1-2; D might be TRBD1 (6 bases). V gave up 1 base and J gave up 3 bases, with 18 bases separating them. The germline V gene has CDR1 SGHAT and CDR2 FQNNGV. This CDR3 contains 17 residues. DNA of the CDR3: TGTGCCAGCAGCTTAGCCTTGGACAGCCTCCTTTACTATGGCTACACCTTC. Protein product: CASSLALDSLLYYGYTF. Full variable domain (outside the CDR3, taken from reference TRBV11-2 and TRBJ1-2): EAGVAQSPRYKIIEKRQSVAFWCNPISGHATLYWYQQILGQGPKLLIQFQNNGVVDDSQLPKDRFSAERLKGVDSTLKIQPAKLEDSAVYLCASSLALDSLLYYGYTFGSGTRLTVV.

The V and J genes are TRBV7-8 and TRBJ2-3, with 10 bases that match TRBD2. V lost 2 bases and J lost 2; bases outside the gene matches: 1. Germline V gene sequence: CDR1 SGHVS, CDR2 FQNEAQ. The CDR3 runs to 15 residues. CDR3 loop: CASSLTSGNTDTQYF. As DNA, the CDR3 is TGTGCCAGCAGCTTAACTAGCGGGAACACAGATACGCAGTATTTT.

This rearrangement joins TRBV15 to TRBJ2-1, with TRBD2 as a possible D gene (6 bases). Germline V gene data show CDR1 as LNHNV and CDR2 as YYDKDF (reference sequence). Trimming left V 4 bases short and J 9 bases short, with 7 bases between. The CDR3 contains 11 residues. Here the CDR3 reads CATSTGVEQFF. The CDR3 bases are TGTGCCACCAGCACGGGGGTTGAGCAGTTCTTC.

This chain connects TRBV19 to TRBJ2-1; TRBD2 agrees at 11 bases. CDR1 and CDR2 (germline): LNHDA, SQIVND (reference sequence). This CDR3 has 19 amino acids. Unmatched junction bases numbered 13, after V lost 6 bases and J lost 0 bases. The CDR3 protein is CASSILELAGGSSYNEQFF. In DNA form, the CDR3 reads TGTGCCAGTAGCATCCTCGAGCTAGCGGGAGGAAGCTCCTACAATGAGCAGTTCTTC.

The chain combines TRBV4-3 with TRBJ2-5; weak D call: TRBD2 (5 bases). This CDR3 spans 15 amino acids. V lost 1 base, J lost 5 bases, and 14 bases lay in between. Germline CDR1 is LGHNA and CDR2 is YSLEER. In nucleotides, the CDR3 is TGCGCCAGCAGCCAAGGGAGCGGTCCGGGGGAGACCCAGTACTTC. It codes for CASSQGSGPGETQYF.

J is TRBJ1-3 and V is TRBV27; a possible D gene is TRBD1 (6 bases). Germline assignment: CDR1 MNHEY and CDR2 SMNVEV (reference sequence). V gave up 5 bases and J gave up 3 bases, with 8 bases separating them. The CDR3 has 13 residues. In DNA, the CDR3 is TGTGCCAGCAGTACAGGGAGTGGAAACACCATATATTTT. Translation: CASSTGSGNTIYF.

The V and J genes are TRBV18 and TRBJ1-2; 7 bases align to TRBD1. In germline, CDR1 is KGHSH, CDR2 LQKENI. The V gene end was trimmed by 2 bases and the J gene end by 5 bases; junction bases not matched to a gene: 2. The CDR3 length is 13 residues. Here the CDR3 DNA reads TGTGCCAGCTCACCAGGGACAGTATATGGCTACACCTTC. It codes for CASSPGTVYGYTF. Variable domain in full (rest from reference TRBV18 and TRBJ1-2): NAGVMQNPRHLVRRRGQEARLRCSPMKGHSHVYWYRQLPEEGLKFMVYLQKENIIDESGMPKERFSAEFPKEGPSILRIQQVVRGDSAAYFCASSPGTVYGYTFGSGTRLTVV.

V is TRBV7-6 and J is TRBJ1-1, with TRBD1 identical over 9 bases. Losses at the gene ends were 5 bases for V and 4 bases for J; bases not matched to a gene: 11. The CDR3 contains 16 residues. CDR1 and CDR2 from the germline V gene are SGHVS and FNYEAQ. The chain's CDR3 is CASSGDRGKGSTEAFF. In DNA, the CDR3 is TGTGCCAGCAGCGGAGACAGGGGGAAGGGGAGCACTGAAGCTTTCTTT. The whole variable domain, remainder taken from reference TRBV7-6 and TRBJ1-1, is GAGVSQSPRYKVTKRGQDVALRCDPISGHVSLYWYRQALGQGPEFLTYFNYEAQQDKSGLPNDRFSAERPEGSISTLTIQRTEQRDSAMYRCASSGDRGKGSTEAFFGQGTRLTVV.

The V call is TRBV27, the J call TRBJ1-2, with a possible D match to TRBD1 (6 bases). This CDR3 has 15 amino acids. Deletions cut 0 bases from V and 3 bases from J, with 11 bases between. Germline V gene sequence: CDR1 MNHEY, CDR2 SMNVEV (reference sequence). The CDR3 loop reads CASSLSGGGYYGYTF. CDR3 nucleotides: TGTGCCAGCAGTTTATCGGGGGGGGGCTACTATGGCTACACCTTC.

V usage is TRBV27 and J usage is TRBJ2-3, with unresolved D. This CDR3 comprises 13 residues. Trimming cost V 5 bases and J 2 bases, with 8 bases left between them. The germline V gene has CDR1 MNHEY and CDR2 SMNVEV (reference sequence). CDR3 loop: CASSRLYTDTQYF. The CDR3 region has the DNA TGTGCCAGCAGTAGACTCTACACAGATACGCAGTATTTT.

CDR3 sequence reads: CSAPNQPQHF. The CDR3 nucleotides read TGCAGTGCTCCGAATCAGCCCCAGCATTTT. V is TRBV20-1 and J is TRBJ1-5; D ambiguous. Trimming left V 5 bases short and J 4 bases short, with 3 bases between. This CDR3 has 10 amino acids. CDR1 is DFQATT, CDR2 SNEGSKA, per germline (reference sequence).